This TCR beta chain comes out of a study of blood T cell repertoires in COVID-19. Study-level information: Sample material is recorded as cDNA or gDNA derived from T cells, B-cell-depleted T cells, or PBMCs.

Per the original methods: Cell counts per sample came from amplifying reference gene primers. TCRdb keeps only in-frame clones here, not all; method: immunoSEQ multiplex PCR. V and J calls and clone size follow that table, whereas D and trimming were derived from the DNA. The data show hundreds of thousands of clones, approximately 86% seen once. The V and J ends lost 3 bases and 1 base, in that order; junction bases with no gene match: 17. The CDR3 length is 19 residues. CDR1 is SGHTA, CDR2 FQGNSA, per germline. Input material: peripheral blood. This TCR was recovered from a woman aged 25 to 39 who had recovered from COVID-19. The J gene is TRBJ1-1, the V gene TRBV7-2; 7 bases are shared with TRBD1. CDR3 amino acids: CASSFFRMGQRTANTEAFF. The CDR3 bases are TGTGCCAGCAGCTTTTTCAGGATGGGACAGCGCACAGCGAACACTGAAGCTTTCTTT.